A selection of T cell receptor beta chains follows, all from one sample in a study of blood T cell repertoires in COVID-19. Only in-frame clones appear in the TCRdb table, and some are missing; sequencing was by immunoSEQ multiplex PCR. The sample yields tens of thousands of clones, approximately 90% seen once. The sequencing sample was made of peripheral blood. The receptors originated from a man between 60 and 75 years old with acute or convalescent COVID-19. Each CDR3 is given with its conserved first and last residue. A D gene is named only where the DNA matches it firmly. For some rows the clone size is stated as once, few or many, or as a class when expanded; others skip it.

DNA | CDR3 | V | D | J | size
TGCGCCAGCAGCTCCGGGACAGGGTTTTCCATATATTTT | CASSSGTGFSIYF | TRBV5-1 | TRBD1 | TRBJ1-3 | .
TGCGCCAGCAGCCGCCAAACTAGCGGGGGGGTTGGTTACAATGAGCAGTTCTTC | CASSRQTSGGVGYNEQFF | TRBV4-1 | TRBD2 | TRBJ2-1 | .
TGTGCCAGCAGCTACCCAGCGAATGGCTACACCTTC | CASSYPANGYTF | TRBV5-6 | . | TRBJ1-2 | .
TGTGCCAGTAGGCGGACCTGGACTAGCGGCCACACAGATACGCAGTATTTT | CASRRTWTSGHTDTQYF | TRBV19 | TRBD2 | TRBJ2-3 | few
TGTGCCAGCAGCTCCCGGGACAGGGGGCTGGCAGATACGCAGTATTTT | CASSSRDRGLADTQYF | TRBV5-4 | TRBD1 | TRBJ2-3 | .
TGTGCCAGCAGTTTCACAGGGTATTTGGGGTACGAGCAGTACTTC | CASSFTGYLGYEQYF | TRBV5-6 | . | TRBJ2-7 | .
TGTGCCAGCAGCCCGACCCCAGGGGTTTTCAACTATGGCTACACCTTC | CASSPTPGVFNYGYTF | TRBV9 | . | TRBJ1-2 | .
TGCGCCAGCAGCTTGACAACAGGGATGAACACTGAAGCTTTCTTT | CASSLTTGMNTEAFF | TRBV5-1 | . | TRBJ1-1 | few
TGCGCCAGCAGGGAGGAGGGGAGAGGAAACACCATATATTTT | CASREEGRGNTIYF | TRBV4-3 | . | TRBJ1-3 | .
TGTGCCAGCAGCTTGGGTCCGGTTAACACCGGGGAGCTGTTTTTT | CASSLGPVNTGELFF | TRBV5-4 | . | TRBJ2-2 | .
TGTGCCAGCAGCTCAGGACAGGGGCACTACGAGCAGTACTTC | CASSSGQGHYEQYF | TRBV13 | TRBD1 | TRBJ2-7 | few
TGTGCCAGCAGTTCCGACAGGGCCGGGGTCTTCGTCTTC | CASSSDRAGVFVF | TRBV27 | TRBD1 | TRBJ2-7 | once
TGTGCCAGCAGCGTAACAGGGTCCACTGAAGCTTTCTTT | CASSVTGSTEAFF | TRBV9 | . | TRBJ1-1 | once
TGTGCCAGCAGTTGGGTGGGGCAAAGGCAGCCCCAGCATTTT | CASSWVGQRQPQHF | TRBV6-2/TRBV6-3 | . | TRBJ1-5 | .
TGCGCCAGCAGCCAACGAAAAACTAGCGGGGGGGCAGAGACCCAGTACTTC | CASSQRKTSGGAETQYF | TRBV4-3 | TRBD2 | TRBJ2-5 | .
TGTGCCAGCAGTTTGGGCAGCAGAGCAACTAATGAAAAACTGTTTTTT | CASSLGSRATNEKLFF | TRBV27 | . | TRBJ1-4 | .
TGTGCCTGGAGTGTACTAAGCGGAAACACCATATATTTT | CAWSVLSGNTIYF | TRBV30 | . | TRBJ1-3 | once
TGTGCCAGCAGCGTAACAGGGGGCATGAACACTGAAGCTTTCTTT | CASSVTGGMNTEAFF | TRBV3-1/TRBV3-2 | TRBD1 | TRBJ1-1 | .
TGTGCCAGCAGTCAGGAAGGGACAGGGGACTATGGCTACACCTTC | CASSQEGTGDYGYTF | TRBV6-5 | TRBD1 | TRBJ1-2 | .
TGTGCCTGGAGTAGGGGGGGGGCGTCCGGCTACGAGCAGTACTTC | CAWSRGGASGYEQYF | TRBV30 | . | TRBJ2-7 | .
TGTGCCAGCAGCTTGAGTGGGGGCTTAGATACGCAGTATTTT | CASSLSGGLDTQYF | TRBV5-4 | . | TRBJ2-3 | .
TGCGCCAGCAGCTTGACAGGGGGCATCTATAATTCACCCCTCCACTTT | CASSLTGGIYNSPLHF | TRBV5-1 | TRBD1 | TRBJ1-6 | few